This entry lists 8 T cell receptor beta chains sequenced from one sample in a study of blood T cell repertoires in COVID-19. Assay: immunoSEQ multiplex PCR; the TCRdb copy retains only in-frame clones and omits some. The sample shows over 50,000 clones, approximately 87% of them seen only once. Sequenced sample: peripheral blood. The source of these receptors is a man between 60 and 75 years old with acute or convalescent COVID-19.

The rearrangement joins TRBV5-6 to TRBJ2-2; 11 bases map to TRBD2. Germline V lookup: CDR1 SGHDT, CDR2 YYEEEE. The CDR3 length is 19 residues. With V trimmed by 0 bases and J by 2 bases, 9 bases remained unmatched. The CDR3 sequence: CASSLGRGLAGFNTGELFF. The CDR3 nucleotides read TGTGCCAGCAGCTTGGGTCGTGGACTAGCGGGCTTTAACACCGGGGAGCTGTTTTTT.

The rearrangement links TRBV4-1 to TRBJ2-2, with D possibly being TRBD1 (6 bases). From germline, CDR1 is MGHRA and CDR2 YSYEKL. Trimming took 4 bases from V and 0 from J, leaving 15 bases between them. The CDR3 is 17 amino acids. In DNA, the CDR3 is TGCGCCAGCAGCCGCAGAATGACAGGATCGAACACCGGGGAGCTGTTTTTT. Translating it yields CASSRRMTGSNTGELFF.

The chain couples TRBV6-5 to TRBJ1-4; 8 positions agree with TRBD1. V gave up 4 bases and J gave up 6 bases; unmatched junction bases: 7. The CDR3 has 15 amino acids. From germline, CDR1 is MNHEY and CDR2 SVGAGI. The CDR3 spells CASSSIGTGDEKLFF. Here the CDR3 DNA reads TGTGCCAGCAGTTCGATCGGGACAGGTGATGAAAAACTGTTTTTT.

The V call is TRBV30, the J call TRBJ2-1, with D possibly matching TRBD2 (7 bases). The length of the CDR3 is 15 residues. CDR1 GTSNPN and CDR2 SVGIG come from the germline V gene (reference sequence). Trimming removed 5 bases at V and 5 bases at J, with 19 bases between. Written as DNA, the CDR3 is TGTGCCTGGGATAGGGGAGGGGGGGCCAACAATGAGCAGTTCTTC. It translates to CAWDRGGGANNEQFF.

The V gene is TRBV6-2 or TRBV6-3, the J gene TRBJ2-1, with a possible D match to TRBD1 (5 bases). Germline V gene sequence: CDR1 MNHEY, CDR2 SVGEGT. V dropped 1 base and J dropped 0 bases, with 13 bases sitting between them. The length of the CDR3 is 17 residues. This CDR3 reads CASSYWIRVNSYNEQFF. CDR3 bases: TGTGCCAGCAGTTACTGGATCAGGGTTAACTCCTACAATGAGCAGTTCTTC.

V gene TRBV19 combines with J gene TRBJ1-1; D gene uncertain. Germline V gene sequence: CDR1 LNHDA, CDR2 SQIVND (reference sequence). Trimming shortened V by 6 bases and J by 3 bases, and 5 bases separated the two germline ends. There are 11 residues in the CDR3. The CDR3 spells CASSRYTEAFF. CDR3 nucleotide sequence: TGTGCCAGTAGCAGATACACTGAAGCTTTCTTT.

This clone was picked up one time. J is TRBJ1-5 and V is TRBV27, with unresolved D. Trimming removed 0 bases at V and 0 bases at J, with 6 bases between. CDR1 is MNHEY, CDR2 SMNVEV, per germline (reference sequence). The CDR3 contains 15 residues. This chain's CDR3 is CASSLSTNSNQPQHF. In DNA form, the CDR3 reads TGTGCCAGCAGTTTATCTACAAATAGCAATCAGCCCCAGCATTTT.

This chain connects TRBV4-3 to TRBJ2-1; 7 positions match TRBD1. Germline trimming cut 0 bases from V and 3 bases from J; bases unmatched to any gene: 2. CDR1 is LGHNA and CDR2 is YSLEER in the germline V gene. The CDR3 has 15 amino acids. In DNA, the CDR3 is TGCGCCAGCAGCCAAGATGGGACAGTCTACAATGAGCAGTTCTTC. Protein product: CASSQDGTVYNEQFF.